Shown below are 10 T cell receptor beta chains from a single sample sequenced in a study of cytomegalovirus exposure and HLA in healthy donors. PCR amplification relied on 60 Vbeta primers (plus 13 Jbeta primers). Libraries were prepared by immunoSEQ multiplex PCR; TCRdb keeps only in-frame clonotypes and omits some of them. The table shows 150,000 to 180,000 clones, with approximately 86% occurring only once. The source material was PBMCs. The receptors stem from a woman aged 45 to 65 in good health and CMV-seropositive.

The V call is TRBV7-2, the J call TRBJ2-7, with D unresolved. Germline CDR1 reads SGHTA; CDR2 reads FQGNSA. V was cut by 1 base and J by 6 bases, with 7 bases left in between. This CDR3 contains 12 residues. CDR3 in amino acids: CASSLDFSEQYF. DNA for the CDR3: TGTGCCAGCAGCTTAGATTTTAGCGAGCAGTACTTC.

V usage is TRBV9 and J usage is TRBJ1-2, with a possible D match to TRBD1 (5 bases). The CDR3 is 15 residues long. V shed 4 bases and J shed 2 bases, with 15 bases lying between them. Germline values: CDR1 SGDLS, CDR2 YYNGEE. CDR3 protein: CASSPRPQANYGYTF. The CDR3, as DNA: TGTGCCAGCAGCCCCCGCCCACAGGCGAACTATGGCTACACCTTC.

The V and J genes are TRBV2 and TRBJ1-2, with 10 nucleotides matching TRBD1. The CDR3 is made up of 13 amino acids. With V trimmed by 6 bases and J by 8 bases, 6 bases remained unmatched. Germline CDR1 SNHLY, CDR2 FYNNEI. In DNA, the CDR3 is TGTGCCAGCAGGAGGGACAGGGGCAGCGGCTACACCTTC. Amino acids: CASRRDRGSGYTF.

V gene TRBV19 combines with J gene TRBJ2-3; the D gene is possibly TRBD2 (6 bases). The CDR3 extends over 18 amino acids. V dropped 3 bases and J dropped 1 base, with 20 bases sitting between them. CDR1 LNHDA and CDR2 SQIVND come from the germline V gene (reference sequence). The chain's CDR3 is CASSIGRSLGRGTDTQYF. The DNA for the CDR3 is TGTGCCAGTAGTATCGGTCGGTCACTCGGGAGAGGCACAGATACGCAGTATTTT.

V usage is TRBV28 and J usage is TRBJ1-2; 7 bases match TRBD1. This CDR3 has 15 amino acids. V dropped 3 bases and J dropped 0; count of bases not matched to a gene: 4. Germline V gives CDR1 MDHEN, CDR2 SYDVKM. The chain's CDR3 is CASSFGQVTNYGYTF. Written as DNA, the CDR3 is TGTGCCAGCAGTTTTGGACAGGTCACTAACTATGGCTACACCTTC.

The rearrangement links TRBV28 to TRBJ1-2, with D possibly matching TRBD1 (5 bases). This CDR3 comprises 12 residues. Germline V lookup: CDR1 MDHEN, CDR2 SYDVKM. V dropped 6 bases and J dropped 8 bases, with 13 bases sitting between them. This CDR3 reads CASRGRGRGYTF. The CDR3 region has the DNA TGTGCCAGCAGAGGGCGGGGGAGGGGCTACACCTTC.

The CDR3 reads CAERVGGYTF. The CDR3 DNA reads as TGTGCCGAGAGGGTGGGTGGCTACACCTTC. This chain uses TRBV2 with TRBJ1-2, with no clear D. Looked up from germline, CDR1 is SNHLY and CDR2 is FYNNEI. The CDR3 totals 10 residues. V shed 11 bases and J shed 7 bases, with 11 bases lying between them. Combining the CDR3 with reference TRBV2 and TRBJ1-2 gives the whole variable domain EPEVTQTPSHQVTQMGQEVILRCVPISNHLYFYWYRQILGQKVEFLVSFYNNEISEKSEIFDDQFSVERPDGSNFTLKIRSTKLEDSAMYFCAERVGGYTFGSGTRLTVV.

The chain employs TRBV10-3 and TRBJ2-7, with D tentatively TRBD2 (5 bases). Germline loops: CDR1 ENHRY, CDR2 SYGVKD. The CDR3 consists of 18 residues. V shed 0 bases and J shed 3 bases, with 21 bases lying between them. The CDR3 reads CAISESPFGAAAIYEQYF. The DNA of the CDR3 is TGTGCCATCAGTGAGTCACCTTTTGGAGCGGCCGCGATCTACGAGCAGTACTTC.

The CDR3 sequence: CASSERGAGANVLTF. CDR3 nucleotides: TGTGCCAGCAGTGAAAGGGGCGCTGGGGCCAACGTCCTGACTTTC. This chain uses TRBV6-1 with TRBJ2-6, with TRBD1 as a possible D gene (5 bases). This CDR3 is 15 amino acids long. Germline V lookup: CDR1 MNHNS, CDR2 SASEGT. With 2 bases removed from V and 2 bases from J, the gap between germline ends came to 7 bases.

V gene TRBV6-5 combines with J gene TRBJ1-5, with a possible D match to TRBD1 (5 bases). The CDR3 contains 15 residues. V was cut by 4 bases and J by 5 bases, with 15 bases left in between. CDR1 and CDR2 from the germline V gene are MNHEY and SVGAGI. CDR3 region: CASSFKGIEDQPQHF. The DNA for the CDR3 is TGTGCCAGCAGTTTTAAGGGGATAGAGGATCAGCCCCAGCATTTT.